The following is a TCR beta chain sequence with its context. The record originates from a study of CD8+ T cells in alopecia areata. Stated treatment: oral pan-JAK inhibitor, 5-10 mg twice daily. V gave up 7 bases and J gave up 5 bases, with 14 bases separating them. CDR1 and CDR2 (germline): SEHNR, FQNEAQ (reference sequence). The CDR3 runs 13 residues. Extracted from the samples, RNA was reverse transcribed into cDNA to serve as the sequencing template. Only in-frame clones appear in the TCRdb table, and some are missing; sequencing was by immunoSEQ multiplex PCR. This table holds around 210,000 clones, over 60% found once.

The rearrangement links TRBV7-9 to TRBJ2-5; a weak D match, TRBD2 (5 bases). This material consisted of CD4+ T cells sorted from blood, taken at week 4, from a patient treated with tofacitinib. The sequence was obtained from a human donor with alopecia areata. The CDR3: CASNKGGGETQYF. CDR3 bases: TGTGCCAGCAATAAAGGCGGCGGGGAGACCCAGTACTTC.